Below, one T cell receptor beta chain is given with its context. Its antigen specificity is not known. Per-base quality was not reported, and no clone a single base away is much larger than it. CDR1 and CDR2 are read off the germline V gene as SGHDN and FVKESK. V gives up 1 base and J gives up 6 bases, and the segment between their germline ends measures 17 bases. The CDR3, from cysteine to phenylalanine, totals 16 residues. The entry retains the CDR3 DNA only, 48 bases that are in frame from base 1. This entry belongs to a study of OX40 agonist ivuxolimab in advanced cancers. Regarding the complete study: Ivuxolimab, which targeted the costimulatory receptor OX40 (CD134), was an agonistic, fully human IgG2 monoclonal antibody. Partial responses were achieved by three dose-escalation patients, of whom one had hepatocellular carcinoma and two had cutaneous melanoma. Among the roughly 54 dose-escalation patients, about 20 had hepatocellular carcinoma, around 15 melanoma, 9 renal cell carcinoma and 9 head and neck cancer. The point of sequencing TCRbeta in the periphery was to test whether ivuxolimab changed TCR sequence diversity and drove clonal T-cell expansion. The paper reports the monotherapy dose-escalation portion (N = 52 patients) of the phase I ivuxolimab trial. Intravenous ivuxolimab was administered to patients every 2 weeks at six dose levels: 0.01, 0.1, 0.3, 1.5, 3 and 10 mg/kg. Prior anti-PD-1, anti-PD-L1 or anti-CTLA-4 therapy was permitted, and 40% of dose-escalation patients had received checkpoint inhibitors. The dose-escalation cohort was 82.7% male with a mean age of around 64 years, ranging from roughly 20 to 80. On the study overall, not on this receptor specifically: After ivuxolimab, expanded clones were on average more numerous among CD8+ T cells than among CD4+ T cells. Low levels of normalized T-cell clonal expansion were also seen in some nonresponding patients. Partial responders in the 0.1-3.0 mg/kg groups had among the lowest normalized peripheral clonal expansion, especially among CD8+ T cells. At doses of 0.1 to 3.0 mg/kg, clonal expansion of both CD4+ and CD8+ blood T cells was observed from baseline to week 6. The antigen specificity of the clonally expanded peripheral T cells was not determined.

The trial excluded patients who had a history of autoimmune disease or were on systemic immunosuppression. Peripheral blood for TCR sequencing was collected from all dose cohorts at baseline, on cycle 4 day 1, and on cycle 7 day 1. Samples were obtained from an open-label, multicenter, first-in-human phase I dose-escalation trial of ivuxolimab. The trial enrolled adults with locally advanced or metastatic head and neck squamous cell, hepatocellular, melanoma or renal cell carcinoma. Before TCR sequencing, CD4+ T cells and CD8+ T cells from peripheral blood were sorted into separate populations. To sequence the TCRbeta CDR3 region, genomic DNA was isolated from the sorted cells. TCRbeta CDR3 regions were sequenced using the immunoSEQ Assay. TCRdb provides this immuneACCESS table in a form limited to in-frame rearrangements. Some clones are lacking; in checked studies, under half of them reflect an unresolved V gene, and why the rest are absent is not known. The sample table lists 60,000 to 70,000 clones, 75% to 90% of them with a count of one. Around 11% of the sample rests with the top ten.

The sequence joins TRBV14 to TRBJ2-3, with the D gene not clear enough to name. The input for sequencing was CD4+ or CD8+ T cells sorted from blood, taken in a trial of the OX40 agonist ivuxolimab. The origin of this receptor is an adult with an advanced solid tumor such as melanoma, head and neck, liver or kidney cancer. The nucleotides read TGTGCCAGCAGCCAAGTAAGGCAGACCCCGGAGGATACGCAGTATTTT. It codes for CASSQVRQTPEDTQYF.